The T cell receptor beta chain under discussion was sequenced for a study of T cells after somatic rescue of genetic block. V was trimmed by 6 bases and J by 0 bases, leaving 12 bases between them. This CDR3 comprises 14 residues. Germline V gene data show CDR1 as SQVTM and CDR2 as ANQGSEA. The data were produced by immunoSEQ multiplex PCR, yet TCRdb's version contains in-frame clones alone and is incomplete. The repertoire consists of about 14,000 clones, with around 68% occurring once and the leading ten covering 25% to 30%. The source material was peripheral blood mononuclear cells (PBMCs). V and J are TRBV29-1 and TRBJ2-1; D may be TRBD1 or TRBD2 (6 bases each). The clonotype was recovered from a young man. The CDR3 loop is CSVGGGNSYNEQFF. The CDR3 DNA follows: TGCAGCGTCGGAGGGGGGAACTCCTACAATGAGCAGTTCTTC.